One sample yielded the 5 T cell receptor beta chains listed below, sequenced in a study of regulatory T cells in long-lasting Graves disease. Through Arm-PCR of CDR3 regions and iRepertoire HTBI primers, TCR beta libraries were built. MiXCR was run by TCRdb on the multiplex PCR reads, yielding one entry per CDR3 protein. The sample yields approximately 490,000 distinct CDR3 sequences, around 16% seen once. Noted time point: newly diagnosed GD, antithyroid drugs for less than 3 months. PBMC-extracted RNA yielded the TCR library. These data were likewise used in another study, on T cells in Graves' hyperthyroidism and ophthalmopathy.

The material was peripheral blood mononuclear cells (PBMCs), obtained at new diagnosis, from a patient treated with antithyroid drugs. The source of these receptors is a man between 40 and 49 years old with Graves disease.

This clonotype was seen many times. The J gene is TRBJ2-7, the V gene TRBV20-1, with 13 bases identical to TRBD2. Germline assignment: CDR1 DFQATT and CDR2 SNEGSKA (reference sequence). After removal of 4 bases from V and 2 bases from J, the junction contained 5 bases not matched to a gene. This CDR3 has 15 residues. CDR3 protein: CSAKTLAGGPYEQYF. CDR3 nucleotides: TGCAGTGCTAAGACACTAGCGGGAGGGCCCTACGAGCAGTACTTC.

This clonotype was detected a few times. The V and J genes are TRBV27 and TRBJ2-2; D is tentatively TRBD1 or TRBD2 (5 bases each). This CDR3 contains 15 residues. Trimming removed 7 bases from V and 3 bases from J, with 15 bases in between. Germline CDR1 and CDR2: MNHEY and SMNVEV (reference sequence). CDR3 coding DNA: TGTGCCAGCACGACCCGGGACCACCACACCGGGGAGCTGTTTTTT. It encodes CASTTRDHHTGELFF.

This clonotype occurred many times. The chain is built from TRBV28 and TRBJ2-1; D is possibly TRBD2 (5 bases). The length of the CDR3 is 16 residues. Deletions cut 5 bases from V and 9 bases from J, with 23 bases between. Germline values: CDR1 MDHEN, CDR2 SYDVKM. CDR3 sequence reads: CASSRSYTGRRVEQFF. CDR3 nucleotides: TGTGCCAGCAGTCGCAGTTATACGGGAAGACGGGTTGAGCAGTTCTTC.

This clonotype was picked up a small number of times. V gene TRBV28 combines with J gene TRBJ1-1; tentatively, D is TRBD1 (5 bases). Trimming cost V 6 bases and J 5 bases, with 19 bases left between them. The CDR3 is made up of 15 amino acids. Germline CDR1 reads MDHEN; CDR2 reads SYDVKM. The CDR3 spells CASSQLDTPRTEAFF. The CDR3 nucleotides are TGTGCCAGCAGCCAATTGGACACCCCGAGGACTGAAGCTTTCTTT.

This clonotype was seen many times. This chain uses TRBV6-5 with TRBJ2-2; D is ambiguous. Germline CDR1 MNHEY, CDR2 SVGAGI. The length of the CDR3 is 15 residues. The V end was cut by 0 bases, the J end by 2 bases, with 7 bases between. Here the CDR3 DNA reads TGTGCCAGCAGTTACTCAACCACTAACACCGGGGAGCTGTTTTTT. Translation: CASSYSTTNTGELFF.